This record concerns one T cell receptor beta chain sequence. Assay: immunoSEQ multiplex PCR; the TCRdb copy retains only in-frame clones and omits some. The table records roughly 2.1 million clones, about 93% of them present only once. The sample belongs to a study of shared clonotypes between healthy human individuals. CDR1 and CDR2 (germline): MNHEY, SVGAGI. The V segment lost 8 bases and the J segment 2 bases; nucleotides outside the gene matches: 5. This CDR3 has 13 amino acids. Naive CD8 populations comprised CD45RO-negative cells positively selected for CCR7, excluding terminally differentiated effector memory CD45RA+ cells. All of the donors resided in Nashville, Tennessee, and each was a Caucasian adult.

This rearrangement joins TRBV6-5 to TRBJ2-7, with 8 positions matching TRBD2. This clonotype originated in a man between 18 and 35 years old in good health. Some clones in this sample may be carry-over from other donors' samples. The material sequenced was naive CD8+ T cells from PBMCs. This chain's CDR3 is CASGTSGAYEQYF. The CDR3, as DNA: TGTGCCAGCGGTACTAGCGGCGCCTACGAGCAGTACTTC.